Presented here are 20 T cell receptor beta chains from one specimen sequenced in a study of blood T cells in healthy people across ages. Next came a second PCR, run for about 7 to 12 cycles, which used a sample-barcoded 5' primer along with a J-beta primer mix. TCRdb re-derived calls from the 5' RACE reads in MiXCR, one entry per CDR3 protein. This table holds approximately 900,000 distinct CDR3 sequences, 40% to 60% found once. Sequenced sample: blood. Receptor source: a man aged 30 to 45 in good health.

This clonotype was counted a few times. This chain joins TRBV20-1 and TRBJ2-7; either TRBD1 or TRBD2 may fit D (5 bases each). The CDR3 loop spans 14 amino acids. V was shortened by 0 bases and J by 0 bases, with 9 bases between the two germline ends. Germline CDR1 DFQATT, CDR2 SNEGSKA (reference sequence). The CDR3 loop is CSARDLGPSYEQYF. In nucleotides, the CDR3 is TGCAGTGCTAGAGATCTGGGACCCTCCTACGAGCAGTACTTC.

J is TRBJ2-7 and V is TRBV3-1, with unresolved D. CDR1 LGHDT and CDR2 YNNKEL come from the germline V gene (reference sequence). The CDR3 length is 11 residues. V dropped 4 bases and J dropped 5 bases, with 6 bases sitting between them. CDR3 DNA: TGTGCCAGCAGCCTTCACCACGAGCAGTACTTC. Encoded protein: CASSLHHEQYF.

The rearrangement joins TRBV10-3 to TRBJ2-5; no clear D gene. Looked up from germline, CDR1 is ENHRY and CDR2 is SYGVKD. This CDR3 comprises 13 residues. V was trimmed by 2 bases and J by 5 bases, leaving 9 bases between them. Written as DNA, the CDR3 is TGTGCCATCAGTGAGAAGCAGGAGGAGACCCAGTACTTC. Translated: CAISEKQEETQYF.

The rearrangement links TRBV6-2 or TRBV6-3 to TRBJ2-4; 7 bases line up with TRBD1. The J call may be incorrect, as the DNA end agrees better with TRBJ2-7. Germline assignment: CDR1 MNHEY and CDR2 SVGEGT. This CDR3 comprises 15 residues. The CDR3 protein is CASSYSFEQGSEQYF. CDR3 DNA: TGTGCCAGCAGTTACTCGTTCGAACAGGGGAGCGAGCAGTACTTC.

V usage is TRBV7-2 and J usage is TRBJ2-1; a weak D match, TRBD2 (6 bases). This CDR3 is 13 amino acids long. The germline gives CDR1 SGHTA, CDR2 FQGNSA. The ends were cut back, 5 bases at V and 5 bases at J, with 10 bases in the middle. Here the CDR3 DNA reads TGTGCCAGCAGCATCACTAGCAACAATGAGCAGTTCTTC. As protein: CASSITSNNEQFF.

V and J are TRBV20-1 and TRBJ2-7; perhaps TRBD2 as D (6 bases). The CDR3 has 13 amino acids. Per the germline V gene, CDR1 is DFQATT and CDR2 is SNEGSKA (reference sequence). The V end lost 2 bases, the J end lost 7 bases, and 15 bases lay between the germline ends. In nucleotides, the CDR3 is TGCAGTGCTAGATCGACTAGTCGCGAGGAGCAGTACTTC. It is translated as CSARSTSREEQYF.

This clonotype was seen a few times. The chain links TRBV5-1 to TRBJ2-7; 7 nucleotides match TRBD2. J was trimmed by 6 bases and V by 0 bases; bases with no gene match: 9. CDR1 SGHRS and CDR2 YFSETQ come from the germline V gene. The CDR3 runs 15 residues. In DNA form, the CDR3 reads TGCGCCAGCAGCTTGGACCCGGGACTACGCAGCGAGCAGTACTTC. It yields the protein CASSLDPGLRSEQYF.

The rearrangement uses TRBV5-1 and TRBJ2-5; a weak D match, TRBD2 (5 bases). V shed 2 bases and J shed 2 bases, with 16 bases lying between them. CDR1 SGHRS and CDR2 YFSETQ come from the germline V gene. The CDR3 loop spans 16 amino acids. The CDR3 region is CASSFVTEDLQETQYF. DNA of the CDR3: TGCGCCAGCAGCTTTGTGACGGAGGACCTACAAGAGACCCAGTACTTC.

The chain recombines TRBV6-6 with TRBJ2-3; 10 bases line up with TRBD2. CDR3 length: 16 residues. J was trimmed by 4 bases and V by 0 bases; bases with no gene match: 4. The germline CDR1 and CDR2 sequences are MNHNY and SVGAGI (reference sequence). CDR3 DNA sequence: TGTGCCAGCAGTTACTCCCTAGCGGGGGTGGCAGATACGCAGTATTTT. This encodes CASSYSLAGVADTQYF.

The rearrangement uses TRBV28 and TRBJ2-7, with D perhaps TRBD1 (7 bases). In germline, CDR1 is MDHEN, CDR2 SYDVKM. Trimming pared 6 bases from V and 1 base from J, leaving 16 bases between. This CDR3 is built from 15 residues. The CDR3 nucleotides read TGTGCCAGCAGCCTGGGACAGCGGGCTTCCTACGAGCAGTACTTC. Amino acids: CASSLGQRASYEQYF.

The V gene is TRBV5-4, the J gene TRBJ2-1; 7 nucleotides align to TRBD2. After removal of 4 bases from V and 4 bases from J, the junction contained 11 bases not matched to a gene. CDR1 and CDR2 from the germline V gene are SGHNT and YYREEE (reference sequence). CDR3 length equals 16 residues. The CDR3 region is CASSLEGLLKYNEQFF. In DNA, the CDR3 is TGTGCCAGCAGCCTGGAGGGACTACTGAAATACAATGAGCAGTTCTTC.

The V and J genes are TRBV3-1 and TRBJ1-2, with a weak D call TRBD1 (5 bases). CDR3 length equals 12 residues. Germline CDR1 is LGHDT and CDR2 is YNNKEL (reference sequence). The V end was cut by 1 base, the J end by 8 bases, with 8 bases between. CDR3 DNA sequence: TGTGCCAGCAGCCAAGGGGACTGGGGCTACACCTTC. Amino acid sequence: CASSQGDWGYTF.

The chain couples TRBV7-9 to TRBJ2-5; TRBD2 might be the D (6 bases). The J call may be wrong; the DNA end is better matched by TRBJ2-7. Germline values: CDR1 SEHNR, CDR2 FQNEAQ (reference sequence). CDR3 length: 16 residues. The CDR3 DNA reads TGTGCCAGCAGCTTAGAGCGGGCGGCCGTTCGGATCGAGCAGTACTTC. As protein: CASSLERAAVRIEQYF.

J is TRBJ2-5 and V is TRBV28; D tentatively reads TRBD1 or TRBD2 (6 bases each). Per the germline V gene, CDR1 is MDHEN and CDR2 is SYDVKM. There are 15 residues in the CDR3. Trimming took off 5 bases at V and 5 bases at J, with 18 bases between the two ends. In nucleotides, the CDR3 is TGTGCCAGCAGTCTAAGAGGGGGGAGGTCGGAGACCCAGTACTTC. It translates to CASSLRGGRSETQYF.

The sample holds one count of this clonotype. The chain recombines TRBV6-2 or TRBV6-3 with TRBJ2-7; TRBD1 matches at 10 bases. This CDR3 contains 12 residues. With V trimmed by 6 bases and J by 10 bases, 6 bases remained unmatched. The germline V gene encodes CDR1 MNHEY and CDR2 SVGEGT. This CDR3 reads CASRTTGGPQYF. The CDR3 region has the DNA TGTGCCAGCAGAACGACAGGGGGCCCCCAGTACTTC.

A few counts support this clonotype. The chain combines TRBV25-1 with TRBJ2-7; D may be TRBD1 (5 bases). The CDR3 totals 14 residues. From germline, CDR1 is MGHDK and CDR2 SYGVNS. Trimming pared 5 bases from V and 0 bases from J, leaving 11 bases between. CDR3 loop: CASSQQVSSYEQYF. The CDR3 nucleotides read TGTGCCAGCAGTCAACAGGTTAGCTCCTACGAGCAGTACTTC.

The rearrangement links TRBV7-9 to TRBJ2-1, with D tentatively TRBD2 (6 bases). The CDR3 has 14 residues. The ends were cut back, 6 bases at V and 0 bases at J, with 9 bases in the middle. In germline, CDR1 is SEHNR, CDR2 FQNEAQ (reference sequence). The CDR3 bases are TGTGCCAGCAGACCTAGCGCCTCCTACAATGAGCAGTTCTTC. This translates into CASRPSASYNEQFF.

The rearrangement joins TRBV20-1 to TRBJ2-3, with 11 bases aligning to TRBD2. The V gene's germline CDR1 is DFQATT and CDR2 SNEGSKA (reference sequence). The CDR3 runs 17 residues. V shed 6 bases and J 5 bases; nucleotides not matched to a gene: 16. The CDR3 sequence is CSARLAGGRGLEDTQYF. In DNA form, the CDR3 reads TGCAGTGCACGCCTAGCGGGGGGCCGAGGATTGGAAGATACGCAGTATTTT.

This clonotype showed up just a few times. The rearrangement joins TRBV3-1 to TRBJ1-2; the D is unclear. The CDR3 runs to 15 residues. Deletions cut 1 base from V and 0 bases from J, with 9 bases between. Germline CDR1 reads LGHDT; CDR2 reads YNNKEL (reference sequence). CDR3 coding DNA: TGTGCCAGCAGCCAAGCTGGGCCAGCTAACTATGGCTACACCTTC. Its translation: CASSQAGPANYGYTF.

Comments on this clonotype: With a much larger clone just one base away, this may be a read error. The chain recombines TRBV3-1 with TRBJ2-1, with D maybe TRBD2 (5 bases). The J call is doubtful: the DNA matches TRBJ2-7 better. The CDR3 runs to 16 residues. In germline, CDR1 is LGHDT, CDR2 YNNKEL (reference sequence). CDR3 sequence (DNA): TGTGCCAGCAGCCTGCCCGGGGTTAGCTCCTACAATGAGCAGTACTTC. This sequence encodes CASSLPGVSSYNEQYF.